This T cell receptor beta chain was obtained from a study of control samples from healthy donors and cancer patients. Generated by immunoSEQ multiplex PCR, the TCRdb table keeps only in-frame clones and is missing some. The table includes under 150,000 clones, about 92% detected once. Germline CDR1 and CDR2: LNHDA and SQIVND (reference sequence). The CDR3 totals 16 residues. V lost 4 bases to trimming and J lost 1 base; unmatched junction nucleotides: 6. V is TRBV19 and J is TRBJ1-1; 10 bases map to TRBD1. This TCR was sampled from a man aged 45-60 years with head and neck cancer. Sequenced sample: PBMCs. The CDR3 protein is CASSTRQGAGNTEAFF. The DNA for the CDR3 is TGTGCCAGTAGTACCCGACAGGGGGCGGGGAACACTGAAGCTTTCTTT.